Shown below are 20 T cell receptor beta chains from a single sample sequenced in a study of blood T cell repertoires in COVID-19. The protocol was immunoSEQ multiplex PCR, while the TCRdb copy is restricted to in-frame clones and leaves out a portion. The data show about 270,000 clones, with approximately 91% seen just once and 2.3% held by the top ten. Material: PBMCs or T cells enriched from blood (not recorded which). These receptors came from a middle-aged woman with acute COVID-19.

This clone was seen a few times. The chain links TRBV27 to TRBJ1-5, with D unresolved. The CDR3 runs 12 residues. Germline V gives CDR1 MNHEY, CDR2 SMNVEV (reference sequence). Trimming left V 8 bases short and J 5 bases short, with 10 bases between. The CDR3 loop reads CASAERDQPQHF. CDR3 DNA sequence: TGTGCCAGCGCCGAGCGGGATCAGCCCCAGCATTTT.

V usage is TRBV18 and J usage is TRBJ2-5, with D possibly being TRBD1 (6 bases). CDR1 is KGHSH and CDR2 is LQKENI in the germline V gene. Trimming cost V 2 bases and J 3 bases, with 13 bases left between them. The CDR3 is made up of 15 amino acids. Here the CDR3 reads CASSPSSGAEETQYF. CDR3 nucleotides: TGTGCCAGCTCACCATCGTCAGGGGCCGAAGAGACCCAGTACTTC.

V usage is TRBV2 and J usage is TRBJ1-3; 10 bases agree with TRBD1. V was pared by 6 bases and J by 4 bases, with 3 bases of the junction left unmatched. Germline V gene data show CDR1 as SNHLY and CDR2 as FYNNEI. The CDR3 has 14 amino acids. Here the CDR3 DNA reads TGTGCCAGCAGGGACAGGGGGGGCGGAAACACCATATATTTT. As protein: CASRDRGGGNTIYF.

The chain couples TRBV7-2 to TRBJ2-1, with D possibly TRBD1 on 6 matching bases. This CDR3 spans 16 amino acids. The germline CDR1 and CDR2 sequences are SGHTA and FQGNSA. The V and J ends lost 2 bases and 7 bases respectively, with 18 bases between them. The CDR3 region is CASSLTGTRKVNEQFF. The CDR3 DNA is TGTGCCAGCAGCTTAACCGGGACAAGGAAGGTAAATGAGCAGTTCTTC.

V gene TRBV7-2 combines with J gene TRBJ2-1, with D tentatively TRBD2 (5 bases). Germline V gives CDR1 SGHTA, CDR2 FQGNSA. Trimming stripped 4 bases from V and 6 bases from J, with 16 bases between. There are 15 residues in the CDR3. CDR3 nucleotides: TGTGCCAGCAGCTCAGACCCTCACGGGGTCAATGAGCAGTTCTTC. It encodes CASSSDPHGVNEQFF.

The genes are TRBV28 and TRBJ2-7, with TRBD1 matching 9 bases. The CDR3 has 14 residues. With 5 bases clipped from V and 7 bases from J, the junction kept 9 bases outside the gene matches. The germline gives CDR1 MDHEN, CDR2 SYDVKM. The CDR3 spells CASSEDRGGVEQYF. The CDR3 bases are TGTGCCAGCAGTGAAGACAGGGGGGGAGTAGAGCAGTACTTC.

The chain is built from TRBV6-5 and TRBJ2-7; 11 bases match TRBD1. Germline-derived CDR1 and CDR2 are MNHEY and SVGAGI. CDR3 length equals 14 residues. Trimming removed 6 bases from V and 5 bases from J; junction bases left unmatched: 6. The CDR3 DNA reads as TGTGCCAGCAGGACCGGACAGGGGGCCCACGAGCAGTACTTC. Its protein is CASRTGQGAHEQYF.

V and J are TRBV4-3 and TRBJ1-1; TRBD1 matches 12 bases. V shed 3 bases and J 1 base; nucleotides not matched to a gene: 6. Germline loops: CDR1 LGHNA, CDR2 YSLEER. This CDR3 region has 17 residues. The chain's CDR3 is CASSQAPGQGANTEAFF. In nucleotides, the CDR3 is TGCGCCAGCAGCCAGGCCCCGGGACAGGGGGCGAACACTGAAGCTTTCTTT.

J is TRBJ1-1 and V is TRBV5-1, with D uncertain. Trimming removed 1 base from V and 4 bases from J, with 11 bases in between. Germline assignment: CDR1 SGHRS and CDR2 YFSETQ. This CDR3 spans 14 amino acids. As DNA, the CDR3 is TGCGCCAGCAGCTTGCCCCTTGTCGGCACTGAAGCTTTCTTT. It translates to CASSLPLVGTEAFF. The full variable domain, rest sourced from reference TRBV5-1 and TRBJ1-1, is KAGVTQTPRYLIKTRGQQVTLSCSPISGHRSVSWYQQTPGQGLQFLFEYFSETQRNKGNFPGRFSGRQFSNSRSEMNVSTLELGDSALYLCASSLPLVGTEAFFGQGTRLTVV.

The chain joins TRBV27 to TRBJ1-2, with 9 bases aligning to TRBD1. CDR3 length equals 17 residues. V was pared by 5 bases and J by 4 bases, with 14 bases of the junction left unmatched. Germline V gene lookup returns CDR1 MNHEY and CDR2 SMNVEV (reference sequence). This CDR3 is CASSRNPGQGGFYGYTF. The CDR3 nucleotides are TGTGCCAGCAGTCGAAACCCGGGACAGGGAGGCTTCTATGGCTACACCTTC.

The CDR3 nucleotides read TGTGCCAGCAGCCAAGCCAGGGCGCCGGGCTATGGCTACACCTTC. Its translation is CASSQARAPGYGYTF. The chain links TRBV14 to TRBJ1-2, with a tentative D call TRBD1 (5 bases). CDR3 size: 15 residues. Germline-derived CDR1 and CDR2 are SGHDN and FVKESK. V was pared by 1 base and J by 4 bases, with 13 bases between.

The rearrangement joins TRBV7-9 to TRBJ2-5; D ambiguous. The germline CDR1 and CDR2 sequences are SEHNR and FQNEAQ (reference sequence). The CDR3 has 11 residues. Trimming took 5 bases from V and 5 from J, leaving 6 bases between them. The CDR3 sequence: CASSRRETQYF. As DNA, the CDR3 is TGTGCCAGCAGCCGGCGGGAGACCCAGTACTTC.

The genes are TRBV2 and TRBJ2-2; 12 nucleotides align to TRBD2. Germline CDR1 is SNHLY and CDR2 is FYNNEI. Unmatched junction bases numbered 4, after V lost 5 bases and J lost 3 bases. The CDR3 totals 16 residues. CDR3 in DNA: TGTGCCAGCAGTATCAGACTAGCGGGGGACACCGGGGAGCTGTTTTTT. Translated: CASSIRLAGDTGELFF.

This chain connects TRBV19 to TRBJ1-5, with 8 bases fitting TRBD1. This CDR3 contains 16 residues. Trimming at V came to 2 bases and at J to 4 bases, leaving 7 bases not matched to a gene. Germline V gene lookup returns CDR1 LNHDA and CDR2 SQIVND (reference sequence). The CDR3 coding sequence is TGTGCCAGTAGTATACAGGGGGCGGGAAGGAATCAGCCCCAGCATTTT. It codes for CASSIQGAGRNQPQHF.

The rearrangement uses TRBV12-3 or TRBV12-4 and TRBJ1-2; D might be TRBD1 (5 bases). The CDR3 sequence is 13 residues long. Trimming removed 2 bases at V and 6 bases at J, with 10 bases between. The CDR3 loop reads CASSLSRVNGYTF. CDR3 in DNA: TGTGCCAGCAGTTTAAGCAGGGTCAATGGCTACACCTTC.

This sequence joins TRBV6-5 and TRBJ1-1, with D maybe TRBD1 (5 bases). This CDR3 has 13 residues. The ends were cut back, 7 bases at V and 6 bases at J, with 15 bases in the middle. Germline CDR1 is MNHEY and CDR2 is SVGAGI. The CDR3 nucleotides are TGTGCCAGCACTCCAGGGTTAAAGGCTGAAGCTTTCTTT. Its protein is CASTPGLKAEAFF.

The chain combines TRBV2 with TRBJ1-2, with 7 nucleotides matching TRBD1. The CDR3 extends over 14 amino acids. Germline trimming cut 7 bases from V and 4 bases from J; bases unmatched to any gene: 9. CDR1 SNHLY and CDR2 FYNNEI come from the germline V gene. CDR3 region: CASTREGDSYGYTF. The CDR3, as DNA: TGTGCCAGCACCCGCGAGGGGGACAGCTATGGCTACACCTTC.

V usage is TRBV11-1 and J usage is TRBJ1-1; 10 nucleotides match TRBD1. Germline V lookup: CDR1 SGHAT, CDR2 FQDESV (reference sequence). V dropped 5 bases and J dropped 1; count of bases not matched to a gene: 4. This CDR3 has 15 amino acids. CDR3: CASSQWTGGNTEAFF. Here the CDR3 DNA reads TGTGCCAGCAGCCAATGGACAGGGGGGAACACTGAAGCTTTCTTT.

The chain employs TRBV20-1 and TRBJ1-5, with 10 positions matching TRBD1. The J segment lost 9 bases and the V segment lost 3 bases, leaving 11 bases of the junction unmatched. The CDR3 is 15 amino acids. Germline CDR1 and CDR2: DFQATT and SNEGSKA (reference sequence). CDR3 in amino acids: CSASPGTGDAGPQHF. CDR3 nucleotides: TGCAGTGCTAGTCCCGGGACAGGGGACGCGGGGCCCCAGCATTTT.

The V gene is TRBV6-6, the J gene TRBJ2-7; TRBD2 matches 7 bases. V shed 4 bases, J shed 1 base, and the junction held 4 bases outside the gene matches. The CDR3 runs to 14 residues. CDR1 MNHNY and CDR2 SVGAGI come from the germline V gene (reference sequence). CDR3 in amino acids: CASSSRGGSYEQYF. The CDR3 region has the DNA TGTGCCAGCAGTTCTCGCGGGGGTTCCTACGAGCAGTACTTC.